A selection of T cell receptor beta chains follows, all from one sample in a study of T cell responses to AZD1222 COVID-19 vaccine. Clones were sequenced by immunoSEQ multiplex PCR, and TCRdb holds only the in-frame ones, with some missing. The data contain under 150,000 clones, approximately 90% of them singletons. Here the sequenced sample was peripheral blood, taken on day 0 of AZD1222 vaccination. All receptors derive from an adult in good health. Both conserved end residues are part of each CDR3. The D gene is left open where the match is weak. Part of the rows lack a size; the others show once, few, many or a class for expanded clones.

CDR3 protein: CASSGSGLKYYEQYF; CDR3 DNA: TGTGCCAGCAGCGGTTCGGGACTCAAGTACTACGAGCAGTACTTC; CDR3 length: 15; clone size: once; J gene: TRBJ2-7; V gene: TRBV13; D gene: -
CDR3 protein: CASSDSGTGPQNEQFF; CDR3 DNA: TGTGCCAGCAGCGATTCCGGGACAGGCCCTCAAAATGAGCAGTTCTTC; CDR3 length: 16; clone size: -; J gene: TRBJ2-1; V gene: TRBV9; D gene: TRBD1
CDR3 protein: CAITPGWGQEQYF; CDR3 DNA: TGTGCCATCACCCCGGGGTGGGGGCAAGAGCAGTACTTC; CDR3 length: 13; clone size: -; J gene: TRBJ2-7; V gene: TRBV10-3; D gene: -
CDR3 protein: CASSDPGWDYGYTF; CDR3 DNA: TGTGCCAGCAGTGATCCAGGGTGGGACTATGGCTACACCTTC; CDR3 length: 14; clone size: once; J gene: TRBJ1-2; V gene: TRBV6-1; D gene: -
CDR3 protein: CASSLIRETQYF; CDR3 DNA: TGTGCCAGCAGTTTAATCCGAGAGACCCAGTACTTC; CDR3 length: 12; clone size: -; J gene: TRBJ2-5; V gene: TRBV28; D gene: -
CDR3 protein: CASSGSVGGYTF; CDR3 DNA: TGTGCCAGCAGTGGGTCGGTAGGTGGCTACACCTTC; CDR3 length: 12; clone size: -; J gene: TRBJ1-2; V gene: TRBV2; D gene: -
CDR3 protein: CASSVTGLPLNTEAFF; CDR3 DNA: TGTGCCAGTAGCGTGACAGGGCTTCCCTTGAACACTGAAGCTTTCTTT; CDR3 length: 16; clone size: -; J gene: TRBJ1-1; V gene: TRBV19; D gene: TRBD1
CDR3 protein: CAWNSVGGHQETQYF; CDR3 DNA: TGTGCCTGGAATTCCGTCGGGGGCCACCAAGAGACCCAGTACTTC; CDR3 length: 15; clone size: -; J gene: TRBJ2-5; V gene: TRBV30; D gene: -
CDR3 protein: CASRPTSGGRPTQYF; CDR3 DNA: TGTGCCAGCAGGCCGACTAGCGGGGGACGTCCTACGCAGTATTTT; CDR3 length: 15; clone size: -; J gene: TRBJ2-3; V gene: TRBV6-5; D gene: TRBD2
CDR3 protein: CASSPLPPRGSYNSPLHF; CDR3 DNA: TGTGCCAGCAGCCCTCTTCCCCCCAGGGGCTCCTATAATTCACCCCTCCACTTT; CDR3 length: 18; clone size: -; J gene: TRBJ1-6; V gene: TRBV7-6; D gene: -
CDR3 protein: CASSKQIYSGLRADTQYF; CDR3 DNA: TGTGCCAGCAGCAAACAAATTTATAGCGGGTTGAGGGCAGATACGCAGTATTTT; CDR3 length: 18; clone size: -; J gene: TRBJ2-3; V gene: TRBV3-1/TRBV3-2; D gene: TRBD2